Following are 10 T cell receptor beta chains from one sample sequenced in a study of response to subunit inactivated influenza vaccine. TCRdb re-called the RT-PCR reads with MiXCR, one entry per CDR3 protein. This table has around 570,000 distinct CDR3 sequences, 7.5% to 8.5% appearing once. Sample: PBMCs from blood, taken 23 to 25 months after vaccination. All receptors come from a man between 50 and 69 years old who received an inactivated influenza vaccine.

This clonotype showed up just a few times. One end of the junction varies from germline; a read error may be responsible. The V and J genes are TRBV20-1 and TRBJ1-2; TRBD1 matches at 7 bases. The CDR3 has 11 amino acids. Germline V gene lookup returns CDR1 DFQATT and CDR2 SNEGSKA (reference sequence). The CDR3 loop is CSAALDRDAFF. The CDR3 DNA is TGCAGTGCGGCATTAGACAGGGATGCCTTCTTC.

The V and J genes are TRBV12-3 or TRBV12-4 and TRBJ2-1, with D uncertain. The V end was cut by 6 bases, the J end by 2 bases, with 8 bases between. This CDR3 spans 13 amino acids. The CDR3 loop is CASRGSTYNEQFF. For the CDR3, the DNA is TGTGCCAGCAGGGGCAGTACCTACAATGAGCAGTTCTTC.

This clonotype has a handful of counts. The genes are TRBV7-2 and TRBJ2-3; unclear D gene. Germline loops: CDR1 SGHTA, CDR2 FQGNSA. Trimming shortened V by 3 bases and J by 2 bases, and 9 bases separated the two germline ends. The CDR3 is made up of 14 amino acids. CDR3 nucleotides: TGTGCCAGCAGCTTTTCCCCGACCACAGATACGCAGTATTTT. As protein: CASSFSPTTDTQYF.

This clonotype has more than one count but fewer than ten. The chain joins TRBV28 to TRBJ2-1; TRBD2 matches at 9 bases. V shed 2 bases and J 3 bases; nucleotides not matched to a gene: 5. Looked up from germline, CDR1 is MDHEN and CDR2 is SYDVKM. CDR3 length: 16 amino acids. The DNA for the CDR3 is TGTGCCAGCAGTTTAGAGGGACTAGCAATCTACAATGAGCAGTTCTTC. Its protein product is CASSLEGLAIYNEQFF.

This chain uses TRBV4-3 with TRBJ1-6; D uncertain. The CDR3 length is 12 residues. Germline values: CDR1 LGHNA, CDR2 YSLEER. The V and J ends lost 2 bases and 4 bases respectively, with 0 bases between them. Written as DNA, the CDR3 is TGCGCCAGCAGCCAATATAATTCACCCCTCCACTTT. Protein: CASSQYNSPLHF.

The V call is TRBV28, the J call TRBJ1-5; a possible D gene is TRBD1 (5 bases). This CDR3 comprises 17 residues. Trimming pared 5 bases from V and 0 bases from J, leaving 17 bases between. Germline V CDR1 and CDR2: MDHEN, SYDVKM. CDR3 amino acids: CASSPPPGGNSNQPQHF. Written as DNA, the CDR3 is TGTGCCAGCAGTCCACCCCCGGGGGGAAATAGCAATCAGCCCCAGCATTTT.

This clonotype was picked up a small number of times. V usage is TRBV12-3 or TRBV12-4 and J usage is TRBJ2-2, with unresolved D. V shed 2 bases and J shed 4 bases, with 8 bases lying between them. This CDR3 comprises 14 residues. The CDR3 DNA follows: TGTGCCAGCAGTTTATTGGGGATCACCGGGGAGCTGTTTTTT. Translating it yields CASSLLGITGELFF.

This clonotype came up many times. The rearrangement links TRBV20-1 to TRBJ2-1, with 8 positions matching TRBD2. Trimming at V came to 6 bases and at J to 6 bases, leaving 13 bases not matched to a gene. The CDR3 runs to 15 residues. From germline, CDR1 is DFQATT and CDR2 SNEGSKA (reference sequence). The CDR3 spells CSATSLTGGRNEQFF. CDR3 coding DNA: TGCAGTGCCACCTCTTTAACGGGGGGGCGCAATGAGCAGTTCTTC.

This clonotype was detected many times. The rearrangement joins TRBV20-1 to TRBJ2-1; D may be TRBD2 (6 bases). Between the trimmed V and J ends, which lost 0 bases and 3 bases, there was a span of 15 bases. Germline V gene data show CDR1 as DFQATT and CDR2 as SNEGSKA (reference sequence). This CDR3 spans 16 amino acids. CDR3 region: CSARDGASAHYNEQFF. The CDR3 DNA follows: TGCAGTGCTAGAGACGGGGCTAGCGCTCACTACAATGAGCAGTTCTTC.

The rearrangement uses TRBV7-2 and TRBJ1-3; D may be TRBD1 (6 bases). The germline CDR1 and CDR2 sequences are SGHTA and FQGNSA. With 0 bases removed from V and 0 bases from J, the gap between germline ends came to 12 bases. The CDR3 is 17 residues long. The CDR3 DNA reads as TGTGCCAGCAGCTTAGCGGGGGCGGCGGCCTCTGGAAACACCATATATTTT. It encodes CASSLAGAAASGNTIYF.